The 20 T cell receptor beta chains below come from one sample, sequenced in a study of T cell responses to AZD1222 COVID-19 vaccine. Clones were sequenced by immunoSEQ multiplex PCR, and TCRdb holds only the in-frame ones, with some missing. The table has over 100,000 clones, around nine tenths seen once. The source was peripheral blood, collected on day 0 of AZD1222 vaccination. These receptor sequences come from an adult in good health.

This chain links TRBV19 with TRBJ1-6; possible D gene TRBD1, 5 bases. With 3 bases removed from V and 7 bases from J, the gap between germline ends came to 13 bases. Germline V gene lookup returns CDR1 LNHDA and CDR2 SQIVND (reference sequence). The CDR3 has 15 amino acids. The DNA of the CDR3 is TGTGCCAGTAGTATGGGGCAGGCCGGCAATTCACCCCTCCACTTT. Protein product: CASSMGQAGNSPLHF. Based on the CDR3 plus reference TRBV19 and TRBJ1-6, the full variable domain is DGGITQSPKYLFRKEGQNVTLSCEQNLNHDAMYWYRQDPGQGLRLIYYSQIVNDFQKGDIAEGYSVSREKKESFPLTVTSAQKNPTAFYLCASSMGQAGNSPLHFGNGTRLTVT.

In DNA form, the CDR3 reads TGTGCCTCCTTAGGACAGGGTGTCCCCTACGAGCAGTACTTC. Protein: CASLGQGVPYEQYF. The chain employs TRBV10-3 and TRBJ2-7, with 8 positions matching TRBD1. V shed 11 bases and J 2 bases; nucleotides not matched to a gene: 11. In germline, CDR1 is ENHRY, CDR2 SYGVKD. The CDR3 extends over 14 amino acids.

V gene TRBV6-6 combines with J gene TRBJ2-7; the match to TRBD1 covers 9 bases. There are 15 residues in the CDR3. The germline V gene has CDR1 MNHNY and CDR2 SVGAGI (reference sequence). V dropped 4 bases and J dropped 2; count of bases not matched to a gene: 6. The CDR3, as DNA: TGTGCCAGCAGTTCGGACAGGGGAATACCCTACGAGCAGTACTTC. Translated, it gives CASSSDRGIPYEQYF.

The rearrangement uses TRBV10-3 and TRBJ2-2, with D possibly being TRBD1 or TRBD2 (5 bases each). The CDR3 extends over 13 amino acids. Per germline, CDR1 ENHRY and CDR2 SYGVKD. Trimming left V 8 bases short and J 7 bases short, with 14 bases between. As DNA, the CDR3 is TGTGCCATCGGGGGTGAGCCCTACGGGGAGCTGTTTTTT. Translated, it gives CAIGGEPYGELFF.

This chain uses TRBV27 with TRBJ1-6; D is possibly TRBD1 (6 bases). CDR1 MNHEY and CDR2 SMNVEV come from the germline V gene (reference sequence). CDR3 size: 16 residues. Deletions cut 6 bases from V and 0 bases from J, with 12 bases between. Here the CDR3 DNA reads TGTGCCAGCAGCCTACAGGGAAGCTCCTATAATTCACCCCTCCACTTT. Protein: CASSLQGSSYNSPLHF.

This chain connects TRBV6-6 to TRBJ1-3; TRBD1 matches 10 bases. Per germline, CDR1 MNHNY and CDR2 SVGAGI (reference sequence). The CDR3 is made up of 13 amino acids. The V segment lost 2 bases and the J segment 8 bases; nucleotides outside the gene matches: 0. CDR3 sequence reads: CASSYGTGDTIYF. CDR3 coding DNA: TGTGCCAGCAGTTACGGGACAGGGGACACCATATATTTT.

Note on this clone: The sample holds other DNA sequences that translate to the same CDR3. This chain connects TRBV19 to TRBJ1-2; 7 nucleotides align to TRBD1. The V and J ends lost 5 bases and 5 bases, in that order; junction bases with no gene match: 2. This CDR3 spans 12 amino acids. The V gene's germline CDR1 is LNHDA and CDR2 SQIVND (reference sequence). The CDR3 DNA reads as TGTGCCAGTAGTTCAGGGGGATATGGCTACACCTTC. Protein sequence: CASSSGGYGYTF.

The CDR3 region is CSVKSTDTQYF. The CDR3 nucleotides are TGCAGCGTTAAATCCACAGATACGCAGTATTTT. This chain joins TRBV29-1 and TRBJ2-3, with D unresolved. This CDR3 comprises 11 residues. CDR1 is SQVTM and CDR2 is ANQGSEA in the germline V gene. Trimming cost V 5 bases and J 2 bases, with 5 bases left between them.

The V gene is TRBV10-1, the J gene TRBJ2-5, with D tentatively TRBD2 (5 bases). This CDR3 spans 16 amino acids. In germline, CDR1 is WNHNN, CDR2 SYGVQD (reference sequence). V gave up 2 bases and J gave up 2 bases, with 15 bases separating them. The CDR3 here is CASSEGRGREQETQYF. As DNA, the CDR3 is TGCGCCAGCAGTGAGGGTCGCGGGCGAGAACAAGAGACCCAGTACTTC.

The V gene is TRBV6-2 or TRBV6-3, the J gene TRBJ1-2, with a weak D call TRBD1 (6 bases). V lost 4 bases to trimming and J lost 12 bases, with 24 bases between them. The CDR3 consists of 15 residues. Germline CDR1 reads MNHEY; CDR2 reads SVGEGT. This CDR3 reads CASSFLPGQGRVDTF. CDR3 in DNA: TGTGCCAGCAGTTTTCTTCCGGGACAAGGCAGGGTCGACACCTTC.

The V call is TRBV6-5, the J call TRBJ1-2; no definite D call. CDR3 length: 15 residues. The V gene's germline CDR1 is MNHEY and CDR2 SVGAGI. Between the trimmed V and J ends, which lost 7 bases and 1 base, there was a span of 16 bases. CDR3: CASTQKTRINYGYTF. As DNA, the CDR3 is TGTGCCAGCACCCAGAAGACCAGAATTAACTATGGCTACACCTTC.

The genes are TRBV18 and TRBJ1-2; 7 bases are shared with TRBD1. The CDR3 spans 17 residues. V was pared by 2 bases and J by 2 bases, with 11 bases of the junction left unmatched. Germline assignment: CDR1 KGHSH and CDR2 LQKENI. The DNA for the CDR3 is TGTGCCAGCTCACCAGCCAGGAGAGGACAGGTCAACTATGGCTACACCTTC. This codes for CASSPARRGQVNYGYTF. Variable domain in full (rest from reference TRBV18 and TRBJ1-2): NAGVMQNPRHLVRRRGQEARLRCSPMKGHSHVYWYRQLPEEGLKFMVYLQKENIIDESGMPKERFSAEFPKEGPSILRIQQVVRGDSAAYFCASSPARRGQVNYGYTFGSGTRLTVV.

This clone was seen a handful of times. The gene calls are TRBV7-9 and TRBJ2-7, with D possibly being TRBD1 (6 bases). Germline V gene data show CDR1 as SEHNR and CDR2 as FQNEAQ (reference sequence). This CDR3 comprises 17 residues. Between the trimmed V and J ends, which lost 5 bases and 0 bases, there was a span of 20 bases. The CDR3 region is CASSPPPGQWNSYEQYF. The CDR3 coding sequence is TGTGCCAGCAGCCCACCTCCCGGACAGTGGAACTCCTACGAGCAGTACTTC.

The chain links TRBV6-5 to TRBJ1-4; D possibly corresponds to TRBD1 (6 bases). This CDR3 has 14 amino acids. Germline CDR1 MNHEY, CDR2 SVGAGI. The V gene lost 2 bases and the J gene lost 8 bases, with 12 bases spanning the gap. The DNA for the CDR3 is TGTGCCAGCAGTTACAACAGGGTCGGGGAAAAACTGTTTTTT. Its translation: CASSYNRVGEKLFF.

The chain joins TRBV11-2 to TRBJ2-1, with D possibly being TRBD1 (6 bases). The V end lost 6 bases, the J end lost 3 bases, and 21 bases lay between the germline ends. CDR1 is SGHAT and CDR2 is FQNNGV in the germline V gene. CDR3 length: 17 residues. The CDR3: CASRGQGKPDLYNEQFF. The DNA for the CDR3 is TGTGCCAGCAGGGGCCAGGGGAAACCAGATCTCTACAATGAGCAGTTCTTC.

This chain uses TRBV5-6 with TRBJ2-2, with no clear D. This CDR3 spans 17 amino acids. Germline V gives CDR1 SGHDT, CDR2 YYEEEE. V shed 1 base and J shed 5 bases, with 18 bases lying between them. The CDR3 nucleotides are TGTGCCAGCAGCTTGAGTTTGGGCTTACCCAAGACCGGGGAGCTGTTTTTT. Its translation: CASSLSLGLPKTGELFF.

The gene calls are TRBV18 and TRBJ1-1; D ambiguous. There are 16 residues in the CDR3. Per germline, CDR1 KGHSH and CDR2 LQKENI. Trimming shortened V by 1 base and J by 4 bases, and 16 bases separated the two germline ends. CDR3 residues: CASSPRSSGLGTEAFF. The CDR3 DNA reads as TGTGCCAGCTCACCACGTTCCTCTGGGTTGGGCACTGAAGCTTTCTTT. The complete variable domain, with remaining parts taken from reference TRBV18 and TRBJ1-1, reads NAGVMQNPRHLVRRRGQEARLRCSPMKGHSHVYWYRQLPEEGLKFMVYLQKENIIDESGMPKERFSAEFPKEGPSILRIQQVVRGDSAAYFCASSPRSSGLGTEAFFGQGTRLTVV.

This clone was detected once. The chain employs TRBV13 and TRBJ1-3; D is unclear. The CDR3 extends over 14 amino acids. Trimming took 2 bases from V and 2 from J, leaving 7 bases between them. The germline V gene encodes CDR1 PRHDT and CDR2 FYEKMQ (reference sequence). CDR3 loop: CASSLTTAGNTIYF. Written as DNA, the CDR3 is TGTGCCAGCAGCTTAACAACAGCTGGAAACACCATATATTTT. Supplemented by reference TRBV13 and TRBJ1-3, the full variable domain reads AAGVIQSPRHLIKEKRETATLKCYPIPRHDTVYWYQQGPGQDPQFLISFYEKMQSDKGSIPDRFSAQQFSDYHSELNMSSLELGDSALYFCASSLTTAGNTIYFGEGSWLTVV.

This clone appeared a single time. CDR3 loop: CASSLAVGGTEAFF. CDR3 sequence (DNA): TGTGCCAGCAGCTTAGCGGTGGGGGGTACTGAAGCTTTCTTT. The rearrangement links TRBV7-8 to TRBJ1-1; possibly TRBD1 for D (5 bases). The CDR3 length is 14 residues. V was cut by 0 bases and J by 5 bases, with 10 bases left in between. The germline V gene has CDR1 SGHVS and CDR2 FQNEAQ.

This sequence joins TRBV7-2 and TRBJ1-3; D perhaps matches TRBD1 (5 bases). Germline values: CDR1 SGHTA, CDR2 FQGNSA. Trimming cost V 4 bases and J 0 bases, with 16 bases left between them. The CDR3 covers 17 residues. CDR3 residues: CASSSQRDVLSGNTIYF. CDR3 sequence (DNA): TGTGCCAGCAGCTCCCAACGGGACGTTCTCTCTGGAAACACCATATATTTT.